This TCR beta chain was identified in a study of tumor-infiltrating lymphocytes in primary liver carcinoma. About the research overall: Staging placed the tumors at T1-T3 N0M0, and they measured about 4 to 11 cm across.

Out of unsorted whole blood came the blood RNA, and germline DNA was extracted as well. Prior to the surgical procedure, about 3.7 milliliters of peripheral blood were collected. Using a constant-region primer together with ProtoScript II reverse transcriptase, TCR beta cDNA was made from 500 ng of total RNA. Three rounds of nested multiplex PCR with slightly modified ARM-PCR produced TCR beta libraries. The study ran its first two PCR rounds for roughly 9 cycles each, using TRBV1-TRBV30 forward primers and a C-beta reverse primer. TCRdb reprocessed the multiplex PCR reads with MiXCR, giving one entry per CDR3 protein. The sample comprises 250,000 to 400,000 distinct CDR3 sequences, approximately 65% of which are singletons, and roughly 9% rests with the top ten. General study findings and limits: The use of bulk unsorted samples meant that CD4+ and CD8+ repertoires were not compared.

This CDR3 is 13 amino acids long. CDR1 is LNHDA, CDR2 SQIVND, per germline (reference sequence). As for this clonotype: Its target is unknown. The junction departs from the called germline gene at one end, perhaps through a read error.

Specimen: peripheral blood. This clonotype was sampled from a man aged 40-49 years with primary liver carcinoma and hepatitis B virus infection. The V and J genes are TRBV19 and TRBJ1-5; no clear D. In nucleotides, the CDR3 is TGTGCCAGTAGTGTAGACCGGGTCACGCCCCAGCATTTT. Its translation is CASSVDRVTPQHF.